This TCR beta chain derives from a study of blood T cell repertoires in COVID-19. Study background: The United States, Italy and Spain supplied acute and convalescent COVID-19 samples. The analysed material was cDNA or gDNA that came from T cells, B-cell-depleted T cells, or PBMCs.

Original processing notes: Nucleated cell number was recorded as an estimate derived from reference gene primer amplification. The method was immunoSEQ multiplex PCR; TCRdb's version includes in-frame clones alone and lacks a portion of them. The V and J calls and clone size come from that table; D and trimming were worked out from the DNA. The sample has around 170,000 clones; approximately 90% are singletons. Trimming took 3 bases from V and 0 from J, leaving 5 bases between them. Germline V lookup: CDR1 LGHNT, CDR2 FRNRAP. The CDR3 has 13 amino acids. The chain couples TRBV12-5 to TRBJ1-1; D unclear. The receptor was derived from a man aged 55 to 70 with acute or convalescent COVID-19. The sample consisted of peripheral blood. Here the CDR3 reads CASGFFLNTEAFF. The CDR3 region has the DNA TGTGCTAGTGGTTTCTTTTTGAACACTGAAGCTTTCTTT.